This T cell receptor (beta chain) was observed in a study of T cell responses to AZD1222 COVID-19 vaccine. With respect to this clone: No antigen is known for it.

Study-level results: Every sample of the repertoires postdated the peak T cell response. Among spike-specific TCRs, nearly half reportedly target unmutated variant regions.

V lost 3 bases to trimming and J lost 1 base, with 3 bases between them. The CDR3 consists of 12 residues. The germline V gene has CDR1 MGHDK and CDR2 SYGVNS. Generated by immunoSEQ multiplex PCR, the TCRdb table keeps only in-frame clones and is missing some. The profile covers under 110,000 clones, with about nine tenths appearing a single time and 1% to 1.5% taken by the ten largest. The receptor's source is an adult in good health. This chain uses TRBV25-1 with TRBJ1-1; no clear D gene. This material consisted of peripheral blood, taken on day 0 of AZD1222 vaccination. CDR3 region: CASSDTNTEAFF. The CDR3 DNA sequence: TGTGCCAGCAGTGACACGAACACTGAAGCTTTCTTT.